The clone carrying this T cell receptor beta chain was found a few times. The target antigen is unknown. Primers included in the PCR were 60 Vbeta and 13 Jbeta primers. Measured with immunoSEQ multiplex PCR; TCRdb has only the in-frame clones, and not every one. The sample lists about 120,000 clones, 17% occurring once. This record comes from a study of cytomegalovirus exposure and HLA in healthy donors. Broader study findings: Presence/absence analyses supposed approximately even sequencing depth among donors.

This CDR3 spans 15 amino acids. CDR1 is MNHEY, CDR2 SVGAGI, per germline. Sample: PBMCs. This clonotype originated in a female donor in good health and CMV-seropositive. The V and J genes are TRBV6-5 and TRBJ2-5; weak D call: TRBD1 (6 bases). The assigned J gene may be wrong: the sequence end matches TRBJ2-7 better. The CDR3 is CASSYRQDSSYEQYF. CDR3 DNA: TGTGCCAGCAGTTACCGACAGGATAGCTCCTACGAGCAGTACTTC.